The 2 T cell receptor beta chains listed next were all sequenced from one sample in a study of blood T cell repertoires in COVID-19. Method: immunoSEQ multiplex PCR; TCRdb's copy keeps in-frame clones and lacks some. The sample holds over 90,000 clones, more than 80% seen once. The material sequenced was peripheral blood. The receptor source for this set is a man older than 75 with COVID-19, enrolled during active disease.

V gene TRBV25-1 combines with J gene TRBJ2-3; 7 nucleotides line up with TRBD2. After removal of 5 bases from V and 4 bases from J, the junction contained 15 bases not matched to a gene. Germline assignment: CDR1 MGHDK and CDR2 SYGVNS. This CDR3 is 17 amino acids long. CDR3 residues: CASSRAFQRGMADTQYF. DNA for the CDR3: TGTGCCAGCAGTAGGGCTTTTCAGCGGGGTATGGCAGATACGCAGTATTTT.

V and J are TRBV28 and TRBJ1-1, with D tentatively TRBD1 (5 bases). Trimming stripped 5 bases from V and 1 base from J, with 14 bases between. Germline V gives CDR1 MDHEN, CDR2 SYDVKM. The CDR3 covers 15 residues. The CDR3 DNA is TGTGCCAGCAGTCTCGGGACTGCCGGGAACACTGAAGCTTTCTTT. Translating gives CASSLGTAGNTEAFF.